This T cell receptor beta chain was retrieved from a study of response to subunit inactivated influenza vaccine. Whole-study findings and limits: The authors suggested that few new T cells are recruited per seasonal influenza vaccination.

This clonotype was seen at least ten times. The antigen remains unidentified. TCRdb re-called the RT-PCR reads through MiXCR, storing one row per CDR3 protein. The sample has fewer than 550,000 distinct CDR3 sequences, 25% seen once. V was shortened by 6 bases and J by 2 bases, with 10 bases between the two germline ends. This CDR3 contains 13 residues. The sample was CD4+ T cells sorted from PBMCs, taken around 5 days after vaccination. This clonotype originated in a man over 45 who received an inactivated influenza vaccine. This chain uses TRBV12-3 or TRBV12-4 with TRBJ2-5; a weak D match, TRBD1 (6 bases). Written as DNA, the CDR3 is TGTGCCAGCAGGACAGGAAATCAAGAGACCCAGTACTTC. This codes for CASRTGNQETQYF.